These 13 T cell receptor beta chains came from one sample sequenced in a study of response to subunit inactivated influenza vaccine. MiXCR was run by TCRdb on the RT-PCR reads, yielding one entry per CDR3 protein. The sample holds over 300,000 distinct CDR3 sequences, just over 20% seen once. This specimen was PBMCs from blood, taken less than 22 months after vaccination. These TCRs come from a man aged 45 to 70 who received an inactivated influenza vaccine.

The genes are TRBV2 and TRBJ2-7, with 11 bases identical to TRBD1. The length of the CDR3 is 14 residues. Trimming at V came to 5 bases and at J to 4 bases, leaving 4 bases not matched to a gene. CDR1 SNHLY and CDR2 FYNNEI come from the germline V gene. Written as DNA, the CDR3 is TGTGCCAGCAGTACGGACAGGGGGCTGTACGAGCAGTACTTC. Translating it yields CASSTDRGLYEQYF.

The chain is built from TRBV14 and TRBJ1-1, with D uncertain. V was trimmed by 1 base and J by 4 bases, leaving 10 bases between them. The CDR3 has 14 amino acids. Germline V lookup: CDR1 SGHDN, CDR2 FVKESK. The CDR3, as DNA: TGTGCCAGCAGCCAAGTAGGGTTCTCCACTGAAGCTTTCTTT. Its protein product is CASSQVGFSTEAFF. Full variable domain (missing parts from reference TRBV14 and TRBJ1-1): EAGVTQFPSHSVIEKGQTVTLRCDPISGHDNLYWYRRVMGKEIKFLLHFVKESKQDESGMPNNRFLAERTGGTYSTLKVQPAELEDSGVYFCASSQVGFSTEAFFGQGTRLTVV.

This clonotype has just a few counts. The chain combines TRBV4-1 with TRBJ1-1; perhaps TRBD1 as D (5 bases). Germline lookup yields CDR1 MGHRA and CDR2 YSYEKL. Trimming shortened V by 0 bases and J by 7 bases, and 12 bases separated the two germline ends. CDR3 length: 14 residues. The CDR3 here is CASSQDFRQGEAFF. The DNA of the CDR3 is TGCGCCAGCAGCCAAGATTTCCGGCAGGGTGAAGCTTTCTTT.

The chain employs TRBV6-1 and TRBJ1-5, with D tentatively TRBD1 (6 bases). The germline gives CDR1 MNHNS, CDR2 SASEGT. The CDR3 has 15 residues. The V gene lost 7 bases and the J gene lost 5 bases, with 18 bases spanning the gap. In DNA, the CDR3 is TGTGCCAGCAAAACAGGGTTTGGGGTTTATCAGCCCCAGCATTTT. This encodes CASKTGFGVYQPQHF.

V usage is TRBV20-1 and J usage is TRBJ2-7, with 7 nucleotides matching TRBD1. The CDR3 extends over 13 amino acids. In germline, CDR1 is DFQATT, CDR2 SNEGSKA (reference sequence). With 6 bases clipped from V and 6 bases from J, the junction kept 11 bases outside the gene matches. For the CDR3, the DNA is TGCAGTGCGGAACAGGGGCACTCCGCCGAGCAGTACTTC. Residues: CSAEQGHSAEQYF.

The sample holds a few counts of this clonotype. The chain recombines TRBV7-2 with TRBJ2-1; 10 nucleotides match TRBD2. Germline CDR1 reads SGHTA; CDR2 reads FQGNSA. The CDR3 covers 14 residues. Unmatched junction bases numbered 3, after V lost 3 bases and J lost 7 bases. The CDR3 sequence is CASSFTSGKNEQFF. DNA of the CDR3: TGTGCCAGCAGCTTTACTAGCGGGAAGAATGAGCAGTTCTTC.

The sample holds a few counts of this clonotype. The chain carries TRBV7-2 and TRBJ1-4, with TRBD1 as a possible D gene (5 bases). This CDR3 has 12 residues. Trimming stripped 5 bases from V and 11 bases from J, with 12 bases between. Germline assignment: CDR1 SGHTA and CDR2 FQGNSA. The CDR3 bases are TGTGCCAGCAGCCCAGTGGGGGGGAAACTGTTTTTT. It codes for CASSPVGGKLFF.

The rearrangement uses TRBV12-3 or TRBV12-4 and TRBJ2-5; 7 bases are a match to TRBD2. The CDR3 covers 14 residues. Germline trimming cut 6 bases from V and 1 base from J; bases unmatched to any gene: 5. Here the CDR3 DNA reads TGTGCCAGCAGCCCCCTAGCGGCCCAAGAGACCCAGTACTTC. Amino acid sequence: CASSPLAAQETQYF.

The chain couples TRBV20-1 to TRBJ2-1; 8 nucleotides match TRBD2. Trimming removed 5 bases from V and 3 bases from J; junction bases left unmatched: 6. The CDR3 covers 14 residues. CDR1 and CDR2 from the germline V gene are DFQATT and SNEGSKA (reference sequence). The chain's CDR3 is CSAAGTSSYNEQFF. DNA of the CDR3: TGCAGTGCTGCCGGGACTAGTAGCTACAATGAGCAGTTCTTC.

The V call is TRBV30, the J call TRBJ2-7; D might be TRBD2 (5 bases). Trimming pared 0 bases from V and 1 base from J, leaving 16 bases between. Germline V gene lookup returns CDR1 GTSNPN and CDR2 SVGIG (reference sequence). The CDR3 totals 16 residues. CDR3 sequence (DNA): TGTGCCTGGAGTGTTTCAGGCGCCGCGGGTTCCTACGAGCAGTACTTC. It yields the protein CAWSVSGAAGSYEQYF.

The chain joins TRBV11-2 to TRBJ2-3; 13 bases are shared with TRBD2. In germline, CDR1 is SGHAT, CDR2 FQNNGV. Unmatched junction bases numbered 7, after V lost 5 bases and J lost 5 bases. The CDR3 is 16 residues long. For the CDR3, the DNA is TGTGCCAGCAGCATCGGACTAGCGGGAGAGAAAGATACGCAGTATTTT. Translating it yields CASSIGLAGEKDTQYF.

The genes are TRBV7-9 and TRBJ1-1, with no clear D. The germline V gene encodes CDR1 SEHNR and CDR2 FQNEAQ (reference sequence). Deletions cut 6 bases from V and 0 bases from J, with 26 bases between. The CDR3 contains 19 residues. The CDR3 sequence: CASRMSGPKRARMNTEAFF. The CDR3 DNA reads TGTGCCAGCAGGATGTCCGGACCGAAGCGAGCCCGAATGAACACTGAAGCTTTCTTT.

The chain links TRBV13 to TRBJ2-1; 10 bases are shared with TRBD2. CDR3 length: 16 amino acids. Germline V CDR1 and CDR2: PRHDT, FYEKMQ (reference sequence). The junction had 6 bases not matched to a gene; V was cut back by 1 base and J by 6 bases. The CDR3 is CASSLELAGVSNEQFF. CDR3 nucleotides: TGTGCCAGCAGCTTAGAGCTAGCGGGAGTCTCCAATGAGCAGTTCTTC.